Listed below are T cell receptor beta chains from one sample, sequenced in a study of shared clonotypes between healthy human individuals. Generated by immunoSEQ multiplex PCR, the TCRdb table keeps only in-frame clones and is missing some. The sample consists of about 2 million clones, about 95% of them appearing once. Sequenced material: naive CD8+ T cells sorted from blood. Receptors were obtained from a man aged 18 to 35 in good health. Each CDR3 is given without its conserved first and last residue. The order of the fields is CDR3 protein, J gene, V gene, clone size. Clone size appears in some rows only: once, few, many, or a class for an expanded clone.

CDR3 protein: ASSLRTAETQY
J gene: TRBJ2-5
V gene: TRBV7-9
clone size: .

CDR3 protein: ASSPAGLATSSPYEQY
J gene: TRBJ2-7
V gene: TRBV7-6
clone size: .

CDR3 protein: ASSLVAGSSYEQY
J gene: TRBJ2-7
V gene: TRBV5-4
clone size: .

CDR3 protein: ASSLSIGTGRYEQY
J gene: TRBJ2-7
V gene: TRBV27
clone size: .

CDR3 protein: ASSTGQGNGYT
J gene: TRBJ1-2
V gene: TRBV6-6
clone size: .

CDR3 protein: ASSFGTTNEQF
J gene: TRBJ2-1
V gene: TRBV27
clone size: once

CDR3 protein: ASSADSRLDEQF
J gene: TRBJ2-1
V gene: TRBV10-2
clone size: .

CDR3 protein: ASSYSSGEADYEQY
J gene: .
V gene: TRBV6-5
clone size: .

CDR3 protein: AWNRQGVIGMNTEAF
J gene: TRBJ1-1
V gene: TRBV30
clone size: .

CDR3 protein: ASSLRRQEINEKLF
J gene: TRBJ1-4
V gene: TRBV28
clone size: .

CDR3 protein: ASSLDSDYEQY
J gene: TRBJ2-7
V gene: TRBV5-6
clone size: .

CDR3 protein: ASSFQLGSETQY
J gene: TRBJ2-5
V gene: TRBV28
clone size: .

CDR3 protein: ASSPFLNTGELF
J gene: TRBJ2-2
V gene: TRBV6-5
clone size: .

CDR3 protein: ASSRDSYTGELF
J gene: TRBJ2-2
V gene: TRBV7-8
clone size: .

CDR3 protein: ASSLLEGSTEAF
J gene: TRBJ1-1
V gene: TRBV28
clone size: .

CDR3 protein: ASSPQRVAGIDTQY
J gene: TRBJ2-3
V gene: TRBV5-4
clone size: .

CDR3 protein: ASSDYRPETQY
J gene: TRBJ2-5
V gene: TRBV25-1
clone size: .

CDR3 protein: ASSQQTSGGNTQY
J gene: TRBJ2-3
V gene: TRBV4-1
clone size: once

CDR3 protein: ASSSGQGLNTEAF
J gene: TRBJ1-1
V gene: TRBV7-9
clone size: .

CDR3 protein: ASSHRDSQGNQPQH
J gene: TRBJ1-5
V gene: TRBV4-1
clone size: .

CDR3 protein: SVQGGDLGEQY
J gene: TRBJ2-7
V gene: TRBV29-1
clone size: .

CDR3 protein: ASSIDLADGYGYT
J gene: TRBJ1-2
V gene: TRBV19
clone size: .

CDR3 protein: ASSVTGRFDEQY
J gene: TRBJ2-7
V gene: TRBV9
clone size: .

CDR3 protein: ASSEEGVASYEQY
J gene: TRBJ2-7
V gene: TRBV2
clone size: .